These T cell receptor beta chains were read from a single sample in a study of cytomegalovirus exposure and HLA in healthy donors. Sequencing was performed with immunoSEQ multiplex PCR; in TCRdb, only in-frame clones are kept and a portion is missing. Of under 250,000 clones listed, about three quarters are singletons. Sequencing was done on a sample of PBMCs. These receptors originate from a male donor in good health and CMV-seronegative. CDR3s include the opening cysteine and the closing phenylalanine or tryptophan. The order of the fields is clone size, V gene, J gene, D gene, CDR3 DNA, CDR3 protein. D genes are given only for firm matches. Not every row has a clone size; where given, it reads once, few, many or a size class.

clone size: NA; V gene: TRBV7-3; J gene: TRBJ2-7; D gene: NA; CDR3 DNA: TGTGCCAGCACCCTTGCTCCTCGGCAGGGTATGGGCGAGCAGTACTTC; CDR3 protein: CASTLAPRQGMGEQYF
clone size: NA; V gene: TRBV5-1; J gene: TRBJ2-7; D gene: NA; CDR3 DNA: TGCGCCAGCAGCTTGGCCCATCGCGTCAAACAGGTTTGCGAGCAGTACTTC; CDR3 protein: CASSLAHRVKQVCEQYF
clone size: NA; V gene: TRBV7-9; J gene: TRBJ1-2; D gene: NA; CDR3 DNA: TGTGCCAGCAGCTTTAAGGGGGTGGATGGCTACACCTTC; CDR3 protein: CASSFKGVDGYTF
clone size: few; V gene: TRBV29-1; J gene: TRBJ2-1; D gene: TRBD2; CDR3 DNA: TGCAGCGTTGTGGGGCTAGCGGGGGGGCGGGATGAGCAGTTCTTC; CDR3 protein: CSVVGLAGGRDEQFF
clone size: NA; V gene: TRBV7-8; J gene: TRBJ1-4; D gene: TRBD1; CDR3 DNA: TGTGCCAGCAGCTTTTGGACAGGGCAGGGTGAAAAACTGTTTTTT; CDR3 protein: CASSFWTGQGEKLFF
clone size: few; V gene: TRBV7-8; J gene: TRBJ2-5; D gene: NA; CDR3 DNA: TGTGCCAGCAGCCTACGGGGGGCCGGGGAGACCCAGTACTTC; CDR3 protein: CASSLRGAGETQYF
clone size: few; V gene: TRBV7-6; J gene: TRBJ1-1; D gene: NA; CDR3 DNA: TGTGCCAGCCAAATACAGGTTAACACTGAAGCTTTCTTT; CDR3 protein: CASQIQVNTEAFF
clone size: once; V gene: TRBV19; J gene: TRBJ2-1; D gene: TRBD2; CDR3 DNA: TGTGCCAGCCGAGCGGGAGGGCCTACTGAGCAGTTCTTC; CDR3 protein: CASRAGGPTEQFF
clone size: NA; V gene: TRBV28; J gene: TRBJ1-4; D gene: NA; CDR3 DNA: TGTGCCAGCAGTATCGGACTCGTGGACAAACTGTTTTTT; CDR3 protein: CASSIGLVDKLFF
clone size: NA; V gene: TRBV29-1; J gene: TRBJ2-5; D gene: TRBD1; CDR3 DNA: TGCAGCGGTTACCGGGACAGTCGGCAAGAGACCCAGTACTTC; CDR3 protein: CSGYRDSRQETQYF
clone size: NA; V gene: TRBV25-1; J gene: TRBJ2-3; D gene: NA; CDR3 DNA: TGTGCCAGCAGTGGACCCTCCGGGGGAGATACGCAGTATTTT; CDR3 protein: CASSGPSGGDTQYF
clone size: NA; V gene: TRBV9; J gene: TRBJ1-3; D gene: NA; CDR3 DNA: TGTGCCAGCAGCGTAGGCCAGTCTGGAAACACCATATATTTT; CDR3 protein: CASSVGQSGNTIYF
clone size: NA; V gene: TRBV9; J gene: TRBJ2-7; D gene: TRBD2; CDR3 DNA: TGTGCCAGCAGCGCCGGGACTAGCGGGGGAGGGGAGCAGTACTTC; CDR3 protein: CASSAGTSGGGEQYF
clone size: NA; V gene: TRBV11-2; J gene: TRBJ2-3; D gene: NA; CDR3 DNA: TGTGCCAGCAGTCCGGGCACAGATACGCAGTATTTT; CDR3 protein: CASSPGTDTQYF